This TCR beta chain was observed in a study of shared clonotypes between healthy human individuals. As for the study in general: Each donor's CD4 naive and CD4 memory cells filled three plates apiece, CD8 naive two, and CD8 memory one. Overall study findings and caveats: In contrast to clonotypes shared by all four donors, non-shared clonotypes had lower generation probabilities.

Once extracted for a subset, genomic DNA was divided evenly among several immunoSEQ plates. Sequencing was performed with immunoSEQ multiplex PCR; in TCRdb, only in-frame clones are kept and a portion is missing. The sample has some 2,500,000 clones; 80% to 95% are singletons. Investigators divided CD4+ cells into CD45RA+ naive and CD45RA-negative memory subsets. The CDR3 runs 16 residues. Germline V gene lookup returns CDR1 SGHRS and CDR2 YFSETQ. Trimming took 4 bases from V and 2 from J, leaving 17 bases between them. With regard to this clone: Its matching antigen is unknown.

This chain connects TRBV5-1 to TRBJ2-3, with D perhaps matching TRBD2 (6 bases). The TCR comes from a man in his late teens or twenties in good health. Some clones in this sample may be carry-over from other donors' samples. Sequences were obtained from naive CD4+ T cells from PBMCs. Subset of the sample: CD45RA+ positively selected. For the CDR3, the DNA is TGCGCCAGCAGCCAGGCCCCTTTAGCGGACACAGATACGCAGTATTTT. Amino acid sequence: CASSQAPLADTDTQYF.